A few counts support the clone carrying this T cell receptor beta chain. An amount of RNA that ranged from roughly 0.5 to 1 ug was reverse transcribed with random hexamers. The TCR beta CDR3 was amplified by immunoSEQ multiplex PCR across 54 Vbeta, 13 Jbeta. TCRdb independently ran MiXCR on the immunoSEQ multiplex PCR reads; one entry per CDR3 protein. The table includes roughly 170,000 distinct CDR3 sequences, around 93% detected once. These data originate in a study of CD8 T cells in Susac syndrome. The V gene lost 3 bases and the J gene lost 5 bases, with 10 bases spanning the gap. Germline V gene sequence: CDR1 MNHEY, CDR2 SMNVEV (reference sequence). The CDR3 runs to 13 residues. From blood CD8+ and CD4+ T cells, the TCR beta chain was sequenced. Both CD4+ and CD8+ T cells were negatively isolated, and TEMRA cells underwent FACS enrichment.

This chain links TRBV27 with TRBJ1-1; D call uncertain. The TCR was taken from a human donor with multiple sclerosis. The sequenced sample consisted of CD4+ T cells from PBMCs. This chain's CDR3 is CASSLREGTEAFF. In DNA, the CDR3 is TGTGCCAGCAGTTTGCGGGAAGGTACTGAAGCTTTCTTT.